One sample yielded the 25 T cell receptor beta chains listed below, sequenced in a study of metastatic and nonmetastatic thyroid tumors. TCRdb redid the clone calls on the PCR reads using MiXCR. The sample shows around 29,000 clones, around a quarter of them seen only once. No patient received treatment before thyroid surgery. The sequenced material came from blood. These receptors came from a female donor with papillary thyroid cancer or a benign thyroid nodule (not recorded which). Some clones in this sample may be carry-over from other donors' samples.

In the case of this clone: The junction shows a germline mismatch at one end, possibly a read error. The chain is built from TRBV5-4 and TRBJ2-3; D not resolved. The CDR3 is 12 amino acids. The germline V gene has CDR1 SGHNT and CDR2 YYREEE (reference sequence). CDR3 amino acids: CSSSLPPDTQYF. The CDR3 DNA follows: TGTTCCAGCAGCTTGCCTCCAGATACGCAGTATTTT.

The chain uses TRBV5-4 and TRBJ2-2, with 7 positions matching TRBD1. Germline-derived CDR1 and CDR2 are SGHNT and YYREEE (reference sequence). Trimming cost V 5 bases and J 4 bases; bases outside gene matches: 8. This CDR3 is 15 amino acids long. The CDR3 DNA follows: TGTGCCAGCAGACGACAGGGAGTTAGCACCGGGGAGCTGTTTTTT. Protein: CASRRQGVSTGELFF. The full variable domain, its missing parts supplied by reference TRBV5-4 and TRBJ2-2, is ETGVTQSPTHLIKTRGQQVTLRCSSQSGHNTVSWYQQALGQGPQFIFQYYREEENGRGNFPPRFSGLQFPNYSSELNVNALELDDSALYLCASRRQGVSTGELFFGEGSRLTVL.

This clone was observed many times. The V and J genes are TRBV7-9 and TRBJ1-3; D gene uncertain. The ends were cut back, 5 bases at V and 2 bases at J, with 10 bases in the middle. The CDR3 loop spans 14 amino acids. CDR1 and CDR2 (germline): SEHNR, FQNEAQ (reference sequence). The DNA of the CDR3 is TGTGCCAGCAGCCCAAGTAATGCTGGAAACACCATATATTTT. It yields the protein CASSPSNAGNTIYF.

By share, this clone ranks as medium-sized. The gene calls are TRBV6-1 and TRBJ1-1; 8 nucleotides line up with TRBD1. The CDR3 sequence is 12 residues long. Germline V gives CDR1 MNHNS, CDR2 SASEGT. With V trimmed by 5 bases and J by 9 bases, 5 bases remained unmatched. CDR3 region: CASSSRTGQAFF. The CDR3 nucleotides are TGTGCCAGCAGTTCCAGGACAGGGCAAGCTTTCTTT.

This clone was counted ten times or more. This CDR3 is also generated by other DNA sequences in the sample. CDR3 loop: CASCGGFSYEQYF. CDR3 bases: TGTGCCAGCTGTGGGGGGTTCTCCTACGAGCAGTACTTC. The chain employs TRBV7-2 and TRBJ2-7; D is perhaps TRBD2 (6 bases). V dropped 8 bases and J dropped 0 bases, with 11 bases sitting between them. CDR3 size: 13 residues. The V gene's germline CDR1 is SGHTA and CDR2 FQGNSA. Full variable domain (outside the CDR3, taken from reference TRBV7-2 and TRBJ2-7): GAGVSQSPSNKVTEKGKDVELRCDPISGHTALYWYRQSLGQGLEFLIYFQGNSAPDKSGLPSDRFSAERTGGSVSTLTIQRTQQEDSAVYLCASCGGFSYEQYFGPGTRLTVT.

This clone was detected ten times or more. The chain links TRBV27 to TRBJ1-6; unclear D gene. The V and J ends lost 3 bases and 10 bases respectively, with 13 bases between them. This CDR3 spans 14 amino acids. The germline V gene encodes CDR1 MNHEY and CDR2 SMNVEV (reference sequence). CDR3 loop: CASSFRLEGSPLHF. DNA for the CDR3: TGTGCCAGCAGTTTTCGGTTGGAGGGATCACCCCTCCACTTT.

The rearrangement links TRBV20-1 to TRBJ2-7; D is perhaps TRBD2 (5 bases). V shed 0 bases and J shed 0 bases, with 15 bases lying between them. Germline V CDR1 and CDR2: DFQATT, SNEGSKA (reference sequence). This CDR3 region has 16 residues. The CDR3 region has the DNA TGCAGTGCTAGAGAGGGTTTGGCGGGCGACTCCTACGAGCAGTACTTC. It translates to CSAREGLAGDSYEQYF.

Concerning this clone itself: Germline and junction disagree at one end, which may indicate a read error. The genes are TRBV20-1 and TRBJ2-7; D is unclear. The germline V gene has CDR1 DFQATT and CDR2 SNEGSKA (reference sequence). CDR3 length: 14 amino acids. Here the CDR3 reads CSARAKGYYEEQYF. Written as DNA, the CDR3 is TGCAGTGCTAGAGCCAAAGGATACTACGAAGAGCAGTATTTC.

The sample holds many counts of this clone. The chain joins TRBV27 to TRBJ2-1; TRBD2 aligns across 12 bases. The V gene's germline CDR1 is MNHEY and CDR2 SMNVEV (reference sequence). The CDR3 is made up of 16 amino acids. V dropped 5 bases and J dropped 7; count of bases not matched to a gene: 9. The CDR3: CASSIGLAGNGNEQFF. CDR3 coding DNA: TGTGCCAGCAGTATCGGACTAGCGGGAAATGGGAATGAGCAGTTCTTC.

CDR3 protein: CASSLRWDSNEQFF. CDR3 nucleotides: TGCGCCAGCAGCTTGAGGTGGGACAGCAATGAGCAGTTCTTC. The J gene is TRBJ2-1, the V gene TRBV5-1; 7 bases line up with TRBD1. This CDR3 contains 14 residues. Germline CDR1 is SGHRS and CDR2 is YFSETQ. J lost 6 bases, V lost 1 base, and 4 bases had no gene match.

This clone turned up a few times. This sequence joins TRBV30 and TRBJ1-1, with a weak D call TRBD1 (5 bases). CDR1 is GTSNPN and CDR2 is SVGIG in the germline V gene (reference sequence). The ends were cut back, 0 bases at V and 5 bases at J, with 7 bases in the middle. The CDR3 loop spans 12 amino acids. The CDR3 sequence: CAWSVWGTEAFF. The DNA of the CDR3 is TGTGCCTGGAGTGTATGGGGGACTGAAGCTTTCTTT.

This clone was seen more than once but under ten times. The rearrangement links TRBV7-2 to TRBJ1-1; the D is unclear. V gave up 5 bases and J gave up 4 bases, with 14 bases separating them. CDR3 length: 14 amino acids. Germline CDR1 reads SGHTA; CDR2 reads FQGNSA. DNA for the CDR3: TGTGCCAGCAGCGCAGACTCCTGGAGCACTGAAGCTTTCTTT. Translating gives CASSADSWSTEAFF.

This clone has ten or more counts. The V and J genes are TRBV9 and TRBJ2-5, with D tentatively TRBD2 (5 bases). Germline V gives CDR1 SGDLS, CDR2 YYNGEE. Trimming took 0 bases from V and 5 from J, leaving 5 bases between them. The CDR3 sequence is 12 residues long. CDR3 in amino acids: CASSVGGETQYF. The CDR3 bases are TGTGCCAGCAGCGTAGGCGGGGAGACCCAGTACTTC. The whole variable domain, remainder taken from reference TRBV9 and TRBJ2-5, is DSGVTQTPKHLITATGQRVTLRCSPRSGDLSVYWYQQSLDQGLQFLIQYYNGEERAKGNILERFSAQQFPDLHSELNLSSLELGDSALYFCASSVGGETQYFGPGTRLLVL.

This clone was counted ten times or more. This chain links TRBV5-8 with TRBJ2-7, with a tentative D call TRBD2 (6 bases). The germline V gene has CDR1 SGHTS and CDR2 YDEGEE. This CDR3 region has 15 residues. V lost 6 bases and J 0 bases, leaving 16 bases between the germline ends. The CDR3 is CASTLGTRSSYEQYF. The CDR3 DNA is TGTGCCAGCACCCTAGGGACTCGGAGCTCCTACGAGCAGTACTTC.

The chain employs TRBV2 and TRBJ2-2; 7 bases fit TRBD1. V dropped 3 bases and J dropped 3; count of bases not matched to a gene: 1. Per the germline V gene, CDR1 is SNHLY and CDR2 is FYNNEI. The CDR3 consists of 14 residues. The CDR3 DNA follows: TGTGCCAGCAGTGAGGGGACAGACACCGGGGAGCTGTTTTTT. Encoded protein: CASSEGTDTGELFF.

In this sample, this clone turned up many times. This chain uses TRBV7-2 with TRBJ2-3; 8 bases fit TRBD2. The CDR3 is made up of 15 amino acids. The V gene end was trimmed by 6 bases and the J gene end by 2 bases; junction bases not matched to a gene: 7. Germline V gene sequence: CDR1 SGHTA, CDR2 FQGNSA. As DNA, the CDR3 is TGTGCCAGCAGACGGGAGGGCTTAAACACAGATACGCAGTATTTT. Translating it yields CASRREGLNTDTQYF. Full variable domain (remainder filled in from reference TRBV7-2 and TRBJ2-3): GAGVSQSPSNKVTEKGKDVELRCDPISGHTALYWYRQSLGQGLEFLIYFQGNSAPDKSGLPSDRFSAERTGGSVSTLTIQRTQQEDSAVYLCASRREGLNTDTQYFGPGTRLTVL.

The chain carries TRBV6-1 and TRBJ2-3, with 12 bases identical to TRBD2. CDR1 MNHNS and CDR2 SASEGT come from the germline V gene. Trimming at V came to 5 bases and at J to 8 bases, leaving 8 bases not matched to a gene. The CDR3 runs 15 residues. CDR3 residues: CASSPRTSGTRTQYF. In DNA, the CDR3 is TGTGCCAGCAGTCCTAGGACTAGCGGGACTCGTACGCAGTATTTT.

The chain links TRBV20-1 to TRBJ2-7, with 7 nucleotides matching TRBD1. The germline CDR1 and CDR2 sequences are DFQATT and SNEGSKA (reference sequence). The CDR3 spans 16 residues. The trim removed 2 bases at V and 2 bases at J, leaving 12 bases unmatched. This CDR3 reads CSARIPIRQGTYEQYF. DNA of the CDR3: TGCAGTGCTAGAATCCCCATTAGACAGGGCACCTACGAGCAGTACTTC.

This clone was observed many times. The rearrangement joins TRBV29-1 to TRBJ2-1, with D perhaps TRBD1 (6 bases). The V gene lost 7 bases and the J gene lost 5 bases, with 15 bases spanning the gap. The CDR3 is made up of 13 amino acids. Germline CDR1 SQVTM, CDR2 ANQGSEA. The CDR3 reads CSADRARNNEQFF. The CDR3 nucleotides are TGCAGCGCGGACAGAGCCCGAAACAATGAGCAGTTCTTC.

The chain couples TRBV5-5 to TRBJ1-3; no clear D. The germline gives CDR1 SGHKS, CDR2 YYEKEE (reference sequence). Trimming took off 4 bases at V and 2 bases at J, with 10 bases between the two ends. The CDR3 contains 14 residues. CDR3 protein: CASSPAGTGNTIYF. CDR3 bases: TGTGCCAGCAGCCCGGCCGGGACTGGAAACACCATATATTTT. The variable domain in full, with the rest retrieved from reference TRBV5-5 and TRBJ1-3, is DAGVTQSPTHLIKTRGQQVTLRCSPISGHKSVSWYQQVLGQGPQFIFQYYEKEERGRGNFPDRFSARQFPNYSSELNVNALLLGDSALYLCASSPAGTGNTIYFGEGSWLTVV.

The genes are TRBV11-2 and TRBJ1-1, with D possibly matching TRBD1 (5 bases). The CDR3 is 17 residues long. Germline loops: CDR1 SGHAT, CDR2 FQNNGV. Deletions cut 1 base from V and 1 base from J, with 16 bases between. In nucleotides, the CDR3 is TGTGCCAGCAGCTTAGGTTTGGAGACAGCACCGAACACTGAAGCTTTCTTT. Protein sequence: CASSLGLETAPNTEAFF. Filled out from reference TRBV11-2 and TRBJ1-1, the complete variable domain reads EAGVAQSPRYKIIEKRQSVAFWCNPISGHATLYWYQQILGQGPKLLIQFQNNGVVDDSQLPKDRFSAERLKGVDSTLKIQPAKLEDSAVYLCASSLGLETAPNTEAFFGQGTRLTVV.

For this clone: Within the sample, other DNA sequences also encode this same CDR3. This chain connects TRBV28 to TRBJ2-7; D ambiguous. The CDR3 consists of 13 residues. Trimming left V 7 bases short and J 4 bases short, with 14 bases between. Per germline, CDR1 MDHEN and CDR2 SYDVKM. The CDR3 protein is CASTNGGVYEQYF. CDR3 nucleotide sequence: TGTGCCAGCACAAACGGTGGGGTATACGAGCAGTACTTC.

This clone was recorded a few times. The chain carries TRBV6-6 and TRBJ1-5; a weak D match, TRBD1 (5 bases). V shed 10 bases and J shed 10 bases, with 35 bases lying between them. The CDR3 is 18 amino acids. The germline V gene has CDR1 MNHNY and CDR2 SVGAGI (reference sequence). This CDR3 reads CATKEKEGFLFASQPQHF. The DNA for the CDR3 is TGTGCCACAAAGGAAAAGGAGGGGTTTCTTTTCGCGTCTCAACCCCAGCATTTT.

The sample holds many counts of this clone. CDR3 sequence (DNA): TGTGCCTACCAACTAGCCCCTAATTACAATGAGCAGTTCTTC. Residues: CAYQLAPNYNEQFF. This sequence joins TRBV30 and TRBJ2-1; TRBD2 is a possible D gene (6 bases). This CDR3 is 14 amino acids long. Germline V lookup: CDR1 GTSNPN, CDR2 SVGIG (reference sequence). V gave up 7 bases and J gave up 4 bases, with 17 bases separating them.

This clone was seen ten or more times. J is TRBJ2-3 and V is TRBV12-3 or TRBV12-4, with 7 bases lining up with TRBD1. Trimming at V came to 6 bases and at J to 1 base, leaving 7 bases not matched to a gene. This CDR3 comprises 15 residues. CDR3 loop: CASRRQGRGTDTQYF. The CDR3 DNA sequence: TGTGCCAGCAGGAGACAGGGACGAGGCACAGATACGCAGTATTTT.